The 14 T cell receptor beta chains below were found in one sample sequenced in a study of monozygotic twins with inflammatory bowel disease. After re-calling the 5' RACE reads, TCRdb lists one entry per CDR3 protein, DNA absent. This repertoire includes 330,000 or so distinct CDR3 sequences. Material: blood. The receptors here all came from a human donor with ulcerative colitis or Crohn's disease, or a healthy co-twin of an affected twin (not recorded which).

The chain uses TRBV5-1 and TRBJ1-5; TCRdb calls TRBD1, which cannot be checked without DNA. This CDR3 has 13 residues. Per germline, CDR1 SGHRS and CDR2 YFSETQ. CDR3 amino acids: CASSLGQDQPQHF.

The rearrangement links TRBV6-6 to TRBJ2-1; TCRdb's D gene call, TRBD1, goes unchecked for lack of DNA. The length of the CDR3 is 16 residues. Germline V gives CDR1 MNHNY, CDR2 SVGAGI (reference sequence). This chain's CDR3 is CASNLDSSSSYNEQFF.

The chain joins TRBV10-3 to TRBJ2-5; the D call of TRBD2 rests on TCRdb alone, since no DNA is present to check it. The CDR3 contains 14 residues. CDR1 is ENHRY and CDR2 is SYGVKD in the germline V gene. This CDR3 is CAISEAGGGETQYF.

The chain couples TRBV27 to TRBJ1-5; TCRdb proposes TRBD1, but this gene call is untestable without DNA. The CDR3 is made up of 17 amino acids. CDR1 is MNHEY and CDR2 is SMNVEV in the germline V gene (reference sequence). This CDR3 is CASSPRTGLYSNQPQHF.

The chain employs TRBV20-1 and TRBJ2-5; TCRdb's assignment of TRBD2 cannot be checked, as there is no DNA. Germline CDR1 and CDR2: DFQATT and SNEGSKA (reference sequence). The CDR3 runs to 14 residues. The CDR3 loop is CSAMTSGGLETQYF.

CDR3 protein: CASQWTGDTGELFF. The chain recombines TRBV19 with TRBJ2-2; TCRdb picks TRBD1, but there is no DNA to check that call. The germline CDR1 and CDR2 sequences are LNHDA and SQIVND (reference sequence). The length of the CDR3 is 14 residues. Combining the CDR3 with reference TRBV19 and TRBJ2-2 gives the whole variable domain DGGITQSPKYLFRKEGQNVTLSCEQNLNHDAMYWYRQDPGQGLRLIYYSQIVNDFQKGDIAEGYSVSREKKESFPLTVTSAQKNPTAFYLCASQWTGDTGELFFGEGSRLTVL.

The gene calls are TRBV25-1 and TRBJ2-3; TCRdb's D gene call, TRBD2, goes unchecked for lack of DNA. Looked up from germline, CDR1 is MGHDK and CDR2 is SYGVNS. The CDR3 is 15 residues long. The CDR3 is CASSRASGFADTQYF.

This rearrangement joins TRBV6-1 to TRBJ1-1; TCRdb indicates TRBD1, and absent DNA this call remains unverified. The CDR3 contains 13 residues. The germline V gene encodes CDR1 MNHNS and CDR2 SASEGT. The CDR3 region is CASSEARGTVAFF.

The chain links TRBV7-2 to TRBJ2-3; TCRdb indicates TRBD1, and absent DNA this call remains unverified. This CDR3 comprises 17 residues. Germline V CDR1 and CDR2: SGHTA, FQGNSA. The CDR3 sequence is CASSLIIYMGVADTQYF. The full variable domain, with the rest looked up from reference TRBV7-2 and TRBJ2-3, is GAGVSQSPSNKVTEKGKDVELRCDPISGHTALYWYRQSLGQGLEFLIYFQGNSAPDKSGLPSDRFSAERTGGSVSTLTIQRTQQEDSAVYLCASSLIIYMGVADTQYFGPGTRLTVL.

The CDR3 here is CASSQAPSRGHEQYF. This chain connects TRBV4-1 to TRBJ2-7. Germline lookup yields CDR1 MGHRA and CDR2 YSYEKL. The CDR3 spans 15 residues.

This chain uses TRBV5-4 with TRBJ2-1; TCRdb outputs TRBD2, but without DNA this stays unchecked. The length of the CDR3 is 15 residues. Germline V gene data show CDR1 as SGHNT and CDR2 as YYREEE (reference sequence). CDR3: CASSLEVKGLDEQFF.

The chain employs TRBV20-1 and TRBJ1-1; TCRdb selects TRBD1, and the lack of DNA leaves this call unchecked. The length of the CDR3 is 14 residues. Germline V gene data show CDR1 as DFQATT and CDR2 as SNEGSKA (reference sequence). The CDR3 sequence: CSARRGRGDTEAFF.

The V gene is TRBV19, the J gene TRBJ1-2. This CDR3 is 11 amino acids long. In germline, CDR1 is LNHDA, CDR2 SQIVND (reference sequence). CDR3 protein: CASTDWRGYTF.

This chain joins TRBV20-1 and TRBJ1-5; TCRdb's assignment of TRBD1 cannot be checked, as there is no DNA. Germline CDR1 DFQATT, CDR2 SNEGSKA (reference sequence). This CDR3 has 13 residues. CDR3 protein: CSATGTGYQPQHF.